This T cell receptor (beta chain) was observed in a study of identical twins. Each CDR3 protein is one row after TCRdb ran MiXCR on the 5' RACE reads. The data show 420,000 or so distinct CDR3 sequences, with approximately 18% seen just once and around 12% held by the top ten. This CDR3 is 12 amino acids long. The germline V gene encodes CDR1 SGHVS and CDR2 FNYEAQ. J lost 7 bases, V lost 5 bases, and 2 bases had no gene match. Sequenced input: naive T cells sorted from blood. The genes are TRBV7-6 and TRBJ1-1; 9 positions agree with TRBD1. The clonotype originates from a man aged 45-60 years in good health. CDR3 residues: CASSTGQGEAFF. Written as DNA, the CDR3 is TGTGCCAGCAGCACGGGACAGGGTGAAGCTTTCTTT.